The sequence of this T cell receptor (beta chain) was determined in a study of T cells expressing NK-cell markers. Overall study context: Among the eight sequenced donors, seven tested HCMV-seropositive and one tested seronegative. Findings and limits, study-wide: Among a few donors, these clonotypes also ranked first in the CD3+CD56-NKG2C+ fraction. Expanded NKG2C+ T cell clones were not confirmed as HCMV-specific.

The CDR3 totals 16 residues. A remark on this clonotype: Antigen unknown.

No DNA is given; TCRdb re-called the 5' RACE reads and lists each CDR3 protein once. The sample data list some 460,000 distinct CDR3 sequences. The sequence came from a woman aged 45-65 years in good health. The rearrangement links TRBV12-3 or TRBV12-4 to TRBJ1-1; TCRdb lists TRBD1, though no DNA is available to test this call. The specimen sequenced was blood T cells: a sorted CD56 or NKG2C T cell subset, CD4+ or CD8+ T cells, or bulk PBMC T cells (not recorded which). CDR3 in amino acids: CASSQHQGRLGTEAFF.